Presented here are 27 T cell receptor beta chains from one specimen sequenced in a study of blood T cells in healthy people across ages. With a J-beta primer mix and a sample-barcoded 5' primer, a second PCR ran about 6 to 11 cycles. Using its own MiXCR run on the 5' RACE reads, TCRdb lists one record per CDR3 protein. The data show about 560,000 distinct CDR3 sequences, about 25% seen once. A further study also used this sample, focusing on T cells of mothers and their children.

The sequencing sample was made of blood. The receptor source for this set is a boy between 2 and 10 years old in good health.

The V gene is TRBV20-1, the J gene TRBJ1-2; TRBD1 matches 10 bases. The junction had 5 bases not matched to a gene; V was cut back by 6 bases and J by 4 bases. Per germline, CDR1 DFQATT and CDR2 SNEGSKA (reference sequence). This CDR3 comprises 13 residues. CDR3 coding DNA: TGCAGTGCATCGACAGGGGGCGCCTATGGCTACACCTTC. Encoded protein: CSASTGGAYGYTF.

The J gene is TRBJ1-2, the V gene TRBV20-1; D is ambiguous. Germline loops: CDR1 DFQATT, CDR2 SNEGSKA (reference sequence). V was trimmed by 3 bases and J by 0 bases, leaving 17 bases between them. This CDR3 is 16 amino acids long. The CDR3 here is CSASGGFITSNYGYTF. Written as DNA, the CDR3 is TGCAGTGCTAGCGGCGGATTTATTACTTCTAACTATGGCTACACCTTC.

V usage is TRBV2 and J usage is TRBJ2-3, with no clear D. V was clipped by 4 bases and J by 1 base, with 9 bases between them. Germline-derived CDR1 and CDR2 are SNHLY and FYNNEI. This CDR3 contains 14 residues. This chain's CDR3 is CASSGSDGTDTQYF. The CDR3 DNA reads TGTGCCAGCAGTGGATCGGATGGCACAGATACGCAGTATTTT.

To note about this clonotype: One end of the junction does not line up with germline, which may come from a read error. The rearrangement joins TRBV7-9 to TRBJ2-4, with 12 bases aligning to TRBD2. Germline CDR1 is SEHNR and CDR2 is FQNEAQ (reference sequence). The CDR3 is made up of 16 amino acids. The CDR3 sequence: CTSSSTSGGTKNIQYF. CDR3 nucleotides: TGTACCAGCAGCTCCACTAGCGGGGGGACCAAAAACATTCAGTACTTC.

The gene calls are TRBV12-3 or TRBV12-4 and TRBJ1-4; D not certain. CDR3 size: 13 residues. V was shortened by 2 bases and J by 2 bases, with 3 bases between the two germline ends. The CDR3 DNA reads TGTGCCAGCAGTTTAAAGACTAATGAAAAACTGTTTTTT. Its translation is CASSLKTNEKLFF.

The genes are TRBV14 and TRBJ2-5; D uncertain. This CDR3 has 15 amino acids. V shed 1 base and J shed 1 base, with 10 bases lying between them. CDR1 and CDR2 (germline): SGHDN, FVKESK. For the CDR3, the DNA is TGTGCCAGCAGCCAAGTCCATTTCACCCAAGAGACCCAGTACTTC. Protein sequence: CASSQVHFTQETQYF.

This chain joins TRBV5-1 and TRBJ2-5; maybe TRBD2 (6 bases). This CDR3 is 15 amino acids long. Trimming took 3 bases from V and 5 from J, leaving 17 bases between them. Germline loops: CDR1 SGHRS, CDR2 YFSETQ. CDR3 loop: CASSSSGERLETQYF. The CDR3 DNA follows: TGCGCCAGCAGCTCGTCGGGAGAGCGGTTGGAGACCCAGTACTTC.

This clonotype showed up just a few times. CDR3 loop: CSASAGTEETQYF. The CDR3 coding sequence is TGCAGTGCCTCGGCGGGGACGGAAGAGACCCAGTACTTC. The chain is built from TRBV20-1 and TRBJ2-5; D perhaps matches TRBD2 (6 bases). Germline loops: CDR1 DFQATT, CDR2 SNEGSKA (reference sequence). V was cut by 6 bases and J by 3 bases, with 14 bases left in between. This CDR3 comprises 13 residues.

This rearrangement joins TRBV5-1 to TRBJ2-5; D assignment may be TRBD1 or TRBD2 (6 bases each). Germline values: CDR1 SGHRS, CDR2 YFSETQ. The CDR3 covers 13 residues. Trimming removed 2 bases from V and 11 bases from J, with 16 bases in between. The CDR3 DNA sequence: TGCGCCAGCAGCTTAGGGGGGCGGAGTTCGCAGTACTTC. This sequence encodes CASSLGGRSSQYF. The full variable domain, in which reference TRBV5-1 and TRBJ2-5 provide the parts outside the CDR3, is KAGVTQTPRYLIKTRGQQVTLSCSPISGHRSVSWYQQTPGQGLQFLFEYFSETQRNKGNFPGRFSGRQFSNSRSEMNVSTLELGDSALYLCASSLGGRSSQYFGPGTRLLVL.

J is TRBJ2-5 and V is TRBV12-3 or TRBV12-4; 9 bases map to TRBD2. The J call is uncertain, as TRBJ2-1 better fits the DNA end. The CDR3 has 16 residues. The CDR3 loop is CASSRQSGRPYNEQFF. CDR3 coding DNA: TGTGCCAGCAGTAGACAGAGCGGGAGGCCCTACAATGAGCAGTTCTTC.

There are a few counts of this clonotype. This chain joins TRBV5-4 and TRBJ2-5; perhaps TRBD1 as D (6 bases). CDR1 and CDR2 (germline): SGHNT, YYREEE (reference sequence). Trimming removed 4 bases at V and 2 bases at J, with 12 bases between. The CDR3 totals 14 residues. The CDR3 protein is CASSGRDRQETQYF. The CDR3 DNA is TGTGCCAGCAGCGGGAGAGACAGGCAAGAGACCCAGTACTTC.

This rearrangement joins TRBV20-1 to TRBJ2-7; no reliable D call. V lost 3 bases and J lost 2, with 11 bases in between. The germline V gene encodes CDR1 DFQATT and CDR2 SNEGSKA (reference sequence). The CDR3 has 13 amino acids. The CDR3 nucleotides read TGCAGTGCTAGTTCTCTTTCAGCCTACGAGCAGTACTTC. It yields the protein CSASSLSAYEQYF.

The CDR3 loop is CASSPNSADTQYF. The CDR3 bases are TGTGCCAGCAGCCCAAATAGTGCAGATACGCAGTATTTT. The chain joins TRBV7-2 to TRBJ2-3; D not resolved. The CDR3 covers 13 residues. Germline V gene data show CDR1 as SGHTA and CDR2 as FQGNSA. V was trimmed by 5 bases and J by 4 bases, leaving 10 bases between them.

This clonotype was picked up a small number of times. The chain recombines TRBV20-1 with TRBJ2-1; TRBD2 matches at 13 bases. The V gene's germline CDR1 is DFQATT and CDR2 SNEGSKA (reference sequence). The CDR3 sequence is 17 residues long. With V trimmed by 2 bases and J by 9 bases, 13 bases remained unmatched. Here the CDR3 reads CSARPSMGLAGPPEQFF. For the CDR3, the DNA is TGCAGTGCTAGACCATCCATGGGACTAGCGGGGCCTCCTGAGCAGTTCTTC.

Only a few counts were recorded for this clonotype. This chain links TRBV7-6 with TRBJ2-2, with D unresolved. V lost 1 base, J lost 5 bases, and 8 bases lay in between. The V gene's germline CDR1 is SGHVS and CDR2 FNYEAQ. The CDR3 extends over 14 amino acids. In DNA form, the CDR3 reads TGTGCCAGCAGCTTAGATAGCTTTACCGGGGAGCTGTTTTTT. Translated: CASSLDSFTGELFF.

The sample holds a few counts of this clonotype. The chain recombines TRBV20-1 with TRBJ1-6; 10 bases are shared with TRBD1. The CDR3 is made up of 15 amino acids. The V gene end was trimmed by 2 bases and the J gene end by 8 bases; junction bases not matched to a gene: 6. Germline CDR1 and CDR2: DFQATT and SNEGSKA (reference sequence). The CDR3 loop reads CSARMRQGADSPLHF. CDR3 coding DNA: TGCAGTGCTAGAATGAGACAGGGGGCAGATTCACCCCTCCACTTT.

This clonotype was detected a few times. V and J are TRBV12-5 and TRBJ1-5, with D uncertain. The CDR3 spans 12 residues. CDR1 LGHNT and CDR2 FRNRAP come from the germline V gene. The V end lost 3 bases, the J end lost 6 bases, and 6 bases lay between the germline ends. The CDR3 sequence: CASGFYGQPQHF. CDR3 sequence (DNA): TGTGCTAGTGGTTTTTACGGTCAGCCCCAGCATTTT.

This clonotype showed up just a few times. The chain links TRBV7-9 to TRBJ2-5; the match to TRBD2 covers 12 bases. Germline V lookup: CDR1 SEHNR, CDR2 FQNEAQ (reference sequence). The CDR3 extends over 16 amino acids. V was pared by 5 bases and J by 1 base, with 5 bases of the junction left unmatched. CDR3 in amino acids: CASSQPTSGGQETQYF. CDR3 nucleotides: TGTGCCAGCAGCCAACCGACTAGCGGGGGCCAAGAGACCCAGTACTTC.

CDR3 in amino acids: CSVTLAASYEQYF. The CDR3 region has the DNA TGCAGTGTTACACTAGCGGCCTCCTACGAGCAGTACTTC. The chain joins TRBV20-1 to TRBJ2-5, with 8 bases aligning to TRBD2. With the DNA end fitting TRBJ2-7 better, the J assignment may be wrong. Germline V lookup: CDR1 DFQATT, CDR2 SNEGSKA (reference sequence). The CDR3 extends over 13 amino acids.

The chain recombines TRBV6-6 with TRBJ2-4, with 7 bases matching TRBD1. This CDR3 comprises 13 residues. V trimming: 6 bases; J trimming: 5 bases; junction bases outside the gene matches: 4. Germline-derived CDR1 and CDR2 are MNHNY and SVGAGI (reference sequence). The CDR3 loop is CASRRGQENIQYF. The CDR3 bases are TGTGCCAGCAGAAGAGGACAGGAAAACATTCAGTACTTC.

This chain joins TRBV6-1 and TRBJ2-5; D unresolved. TRBJ2-7 matches the DNA end more closely, so the J call is doubtful. CDR3 length equals 14 residues. Per germline, CDR1 MNHNS and CDR2 SASEGT. CDR3 nucleotide sequence: TGTGCCAGCAGTGAAGACACCGCAACCTACGAGCAGTACTTC. Encoded protein: CASSEDTATYEQYF.

J is TRBJ2-5 and V is TRBV12-3 or TRBV12-4; TRBD2 matches at 10 bases. With 5 bases clipped from V and 5 bases from J, the junction kept 8 bases outside the gene matches. The CDR3 is 15 amino acids. The CDR3 DNA sequence: TGTGCCAGCAGTGCGCTAGCGGGAGTGATGGAGACCCAGTACTTC. Its protein product is CASSALAGVMETQYF.

This clonotype has ten or more counts. This chain connects TRBV3-1 to TRBJ2-3, with TRBD2 matching 7 bases. The CDR3 covers 15 residues. V shed 5 bases and J 1 base; nucleotides not matched to a gene: 6. CDR1 and CDR2 from the germline V gene are LGHDT and YNNKEL (reference sequence). The CDR3 DNA reads as TGTGCCAGCAGCTATGCCAGCGGGGGCACAGATACGCAGTATTTT. This translates into CASSYASGGTDTQYF.

The sample holds a few counts of this clonotype. At one of its ends the junction is not consistent with the germline gene, which may arise from a read error. This CDR3 reads CASSPPTLIRGGADTQYF. In DNA form, the CDR3 reads TGTGCCAGTTCACCACCAACTTTGATAAGGGGAGGCGCAGATACGCAGTATTTT. V and J are TRBV18 and TRBJ2-3, with D possibly being TRBD2 (6 bases). The germline V gene encodes CDR1 KGHSH and CDR2 LQKENI. CDR3 size: 18 residues.

This clonotype was seen a handful of times. The chain couples TRBV14 to TRBJ2-5, with TRBD1 matching over 9 bases. The CDR3 is 15 residues long. The V gene's germline CDR1 is SGHDN and CDR2 FVKESK. V lost 4 bases and J lost 11; bases outside the gene matches: 14. CDR3 nucleotide sequence: TGTGCCAGCAGCCGAGGACAGGGGTCCTTGGGGGAGCAGTACTTC. Protein sequence: CASSRGQGSLGEQYF.

This chain uses TRBV5-4 with TRBJ2-7; TRBD1 aligns across 11 bases. The CDR3 consists of 15 residues. The V and J ends lost 4 bases and 6 bases, in that order; junction bases with no gene match: 9. Germline values: CDR1 SGHNT, CDR2 YYREEE (reference sequence). CDR3 sequence reads: CASSRDYGTGGEQYF. Written as DNA, the CDR3 is TGTGCCAGCAGCAGGGATTATGGGACAGGGGGCGAGCAGTACTTC.

This clonotype was counted only a few times. This rearrangement joins TRBV19 to TRBJ1-3; D is unclear. Trimming took 7 bases from V and 2 from J, leaving 15 bases between them. The length of the CDR3 is 15 residues. Germline V lookup: CDR1 LNHDA, CDR2 SQIVND (reference sequence). CDR3 coding DNA: TGTGCCAGTACCACTGGGGTCCGAACTGGAAACACCATATATTTT. It encodes CASTTGVRTGNTIYF.